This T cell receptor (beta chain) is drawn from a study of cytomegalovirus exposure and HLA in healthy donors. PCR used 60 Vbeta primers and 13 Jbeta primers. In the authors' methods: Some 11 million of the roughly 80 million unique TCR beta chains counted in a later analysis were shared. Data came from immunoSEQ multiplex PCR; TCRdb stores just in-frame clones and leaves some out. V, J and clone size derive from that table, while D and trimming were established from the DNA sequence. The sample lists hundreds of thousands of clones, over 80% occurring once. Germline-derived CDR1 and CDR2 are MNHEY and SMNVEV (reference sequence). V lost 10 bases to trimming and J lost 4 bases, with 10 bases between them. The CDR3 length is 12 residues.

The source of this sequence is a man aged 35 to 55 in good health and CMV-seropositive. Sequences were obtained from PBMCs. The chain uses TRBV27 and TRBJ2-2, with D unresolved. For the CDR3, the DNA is TGTGCCACCTCAGGAAGCACCGGGGAGCTGTTTTTT. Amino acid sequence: CATSGSTGELFF.